Included here is one TCR beta chain sequence, with context. Its cognate antigen is unknown. Being one base from a much bigger clone, this may be a read error. This sample was taken from a study of tumor-infiltrating lymphocytes in primary liver carcinoma. Bulk tissue was left unsorted, and RNA and DNA were co-extracted from 20-30 mg of it. The patients, who had chronic HBV infection, were treatment-naive (untreated). Findings and limits, study-wide: Between tumor regions, pairs overlapped more than tumor-adjacent and tumor-blood pairs did.

CDR3 size: 14 residues. V lost 9 bases to trimming and J lost 5 bases; unmatched junction nucleotides: 10. Germline V gene lookup returns CDR1 SNHLY and CDR2 FYNNEI. With a constant-region primer, TCR beta cDNA was made from around 520 ng of total RNA. Slightly modified ARM-PCR with three nested multiplex PCR rounds yielded TCR beta libraries. It was with TRBV1-TRBV30 forward primers and a C-beta reverse primer that the first two PCR rounds were run, at roughly 10 cycles each. TCRdb analysed the multiplex PCR reads with MiXCR anew, one entry per CDR3 protein. Of tens of thousands of distinct CDR3 sequences listed, about three quarters were seen once; the top ten hold about a quarter.

This sequence originates from a man aged 40-49 years with primary liver carcinoma and hepatitis B virus infection. The chain carries TRBV2 and TRBJ2-1, with 7 bases lining up with TRBD1. Sequenced sample: liver tumor tissue from sampling region 2. The sample's subset: tumor region T2, inferior pole. The CDR3 spells CASYRDSPDNEQFF. In nucleotides, the CDR3 is TGTGCCAGTTATCGGGACAGCCCGGACAATGAGCAGTTCTTC.